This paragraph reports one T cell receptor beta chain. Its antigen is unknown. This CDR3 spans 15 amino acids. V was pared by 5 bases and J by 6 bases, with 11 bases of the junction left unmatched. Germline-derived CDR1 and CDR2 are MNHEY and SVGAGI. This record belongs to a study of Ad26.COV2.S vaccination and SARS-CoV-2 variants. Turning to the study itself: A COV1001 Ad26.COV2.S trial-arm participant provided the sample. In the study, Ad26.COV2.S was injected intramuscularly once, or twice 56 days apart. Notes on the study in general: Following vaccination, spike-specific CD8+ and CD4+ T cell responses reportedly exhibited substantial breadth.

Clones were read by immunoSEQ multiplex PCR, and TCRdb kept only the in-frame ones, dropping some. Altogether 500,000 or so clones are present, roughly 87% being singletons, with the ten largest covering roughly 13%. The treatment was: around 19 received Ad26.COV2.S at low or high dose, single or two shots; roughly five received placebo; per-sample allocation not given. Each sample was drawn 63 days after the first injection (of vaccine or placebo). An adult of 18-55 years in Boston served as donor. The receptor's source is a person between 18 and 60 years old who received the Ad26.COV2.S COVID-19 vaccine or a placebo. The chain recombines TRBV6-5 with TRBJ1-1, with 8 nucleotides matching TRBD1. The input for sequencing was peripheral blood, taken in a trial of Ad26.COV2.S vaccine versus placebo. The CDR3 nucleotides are TGTGCCAGCAGTCCACTCGGACAGGGTACCTCTGAAGCTTTCTTT. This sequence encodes CASSPLGQGTSEAFF.